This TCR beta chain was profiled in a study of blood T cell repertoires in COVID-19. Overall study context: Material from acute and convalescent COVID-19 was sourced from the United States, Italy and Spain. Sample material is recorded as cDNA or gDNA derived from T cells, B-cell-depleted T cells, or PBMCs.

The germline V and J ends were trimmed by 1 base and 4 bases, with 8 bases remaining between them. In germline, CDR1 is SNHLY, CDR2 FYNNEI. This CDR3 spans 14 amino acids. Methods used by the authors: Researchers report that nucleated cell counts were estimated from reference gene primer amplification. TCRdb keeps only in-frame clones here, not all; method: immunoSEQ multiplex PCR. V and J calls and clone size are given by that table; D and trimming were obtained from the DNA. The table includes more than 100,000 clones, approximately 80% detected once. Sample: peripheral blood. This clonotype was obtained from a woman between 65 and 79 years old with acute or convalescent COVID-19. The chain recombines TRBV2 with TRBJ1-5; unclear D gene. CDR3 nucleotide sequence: TGTGCCAGCAGTGAAGGCAGTTGGAATCAGCCCCAGCATTTT. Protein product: CASSEGSWNQPQHF.